The next 12 T cell receptor beta chains were all read from a single sample in a study of regulatory T cells in long-lasting Graves disease. Time point reported: newly diagnosed GD, antithyroid drugs for less than 3 months. PBMCs provided the RNA from which the TCR library was made. HTBI primers from iRepertoire and Arm-PCR of CDR3 regions yielded the TCR beta libraries. Using its own MiXCR run on the multiplex PCR reads, TCRdb lists one record per CDR3 protein. The sample lists almost 450,000 distinct CDR3 sequences; around 15% were seen once. These sequences were also reported in another study, on T cells in Graves' hyperthyroidism and ophthalmopathy.

Sample: peripheral blood mononuclear cells (PBMCs), taken at new diagnosis, from a patient treated with antithyroid drugs. These receptors were collected from a woman aged 25 to 39 with Graves disease.

This clonotype was picked up many times. The chain has TRBV7-2 and TRBJ2-1, with 7 bases matching TRBD1. V lost 5 bases to trimming and J lost 4 bases; unmatched junction nucleotides: 8. Germline lookup yields CDR1 SGHTA and CDR2 FQGNSA. The CDR3 length is 15 residues. CDR3: CASSQETGSYNEQFF. The CDR3 DNA reads as TGTGCCAGCAGCCAAGAGACAGGGTCGTACAATGAGCAGTTCTTC.

This clonotype was recorded at least ten times. The V and J genes are TRBV10-3 and TRBJ1-6; D gene uncertain. Deletions cut 2 bases from V and 7 bases from J, with 18 bases between. This CDR3 is 17 amino acids long. Looked up from germline, CDR1 is ENHRY and CDR2 is SYGVKD. In nucleotides, the CDR3 is TGTGCCATCAGTGAGAACCTCTATCCCCTCACAAATTCACCCCTCCACTTT. Translating gives CAISENLYPLTNSPLHF.

This clonotype was counted ten times or more. The V call is TRBV20-1, the J call TRBJ2-5; 14 bases agree with TRBD2. Germline V gene data show CDR1 as DFQATT and CDR2 as SNEGSKA (reference sequence). V lost 4 bases to trimming and J lost 5 bases; unmatched junction nucleotides: 9. This CDR3 has 16 amino acids. The CDR3 coding sequence is TGCAGTGCTAATCCTACGGGACTAGCGGGAGATGAGACCCAGTACTTC. Residues: CSANPTGLAGDETQYF.

Many counts were recorded for this clonotype. This chain joins TRBV2 and TRBJ2-3, with 7 positions matching TRBD2. The V gene's germline CDR1 is SNHLY and CDR2 FYNNEI. With V trimmed by 6 bases and J by 0 bases, 9 bases remained unmatched. There are 16 residues in the CDR3. The CDR3 DNA is TGTGCCAGCAGCACGAAGGCTAGCGGAAGCACAGATACGCAGTATTTT. Translating it yields CASSTKASGSTDTQYF.

This clonotype was observed a few times. This chain links TRBV6-2 or TRBV6-3 with TRBJ2-7; 11 bases map to TRBD2. V lost 7 bases, J lost 3 bases, and 11 bases stayed unmatched. Germline values: CDR1 MNHEY, CDR2 SVGEGT. CDR3 length: 16 residues. In nucleotides, the CDR3 is TGTGCCAGCATGAACCCCCCAGGGACTAGCGGCTACGAGCAGTACTTC. Protein product: CASMNPPGTSGYEQYF.

This clonotype has ten or more counts. The chain joins TRBV27 to TRBJ2-7, with 11 positions matching TRBD2. This CDR3 is 14 amino acids long. Looked up from germline, CDR1 is MNHEY and CDR2 is SMNVEV (reference sequence). The ends lost 3 bases at V and 7 bases at J; junction bases unmatched: 5. The chain's CDR3 is CASSLTSGVQEQYF. The CDR3 nucleotides read TGTGCCAGCAGTTTGACTAGCGGGGTCCAGGAGCAGTACTTC.

In its sample, this clonotype was seen many times. The V gene is TRBV6-5, the J gene TRBJ2-3, with D perhaps given as TRBD1 or TRBD2 (5 bases each). The germline V gene encodes CDR1 MNHEY and CDR2 SVGAGI. The length of the CDR3 is 14 residues. V lost 2 bases and J 4 bases, leaving 10 bases between the germline ends. The DNA of the CDR3 is TGTGCCAGCAGTTACGAGAGGGGCGCAGATACGCAGTATTTT. This sequence encodes CASSYERGADTQYF.

This clonotype has just a few counts. This chain uses TRBV20-1 with TRBJ2-2; D is uncertain. CDR1 is DFQATT and CDR2 is SNEGSKA in the germline V gene (reference sequence). Trimming stripped 0 bases from V and 1 base from J, with 9 bases between. The CDR3 loop spans 15 amino acids. CDR3 nucleotide sequence: TGCAGTGCTAGAGAGAGAGTGGTGAACACCGGGGAGCTGTTTTTT. It codes for CSARERVVNTGELFF.

The rearrangement joins TRBV5-5 to TRBJ1-1; unclear D gene. This CDR3 comprises 11 residues. Germline CDR1 reads SGHKS; CDR2 reads YYEKEE (reference sequence). V lost 4 bases and J 5 bases, leaving 6 bases between the germline ends. The CDR3 DNA is TGTGCCAGCAGCAAAACAACTGAAGCTTTCTTT. Translation: CASSKTTEAFF.

Only a few counts were recorded for this clonotype. J is TRBJ2-7 and V is TRBV27; tentative D call: TRBD2 (7 bases). The germline V and J ends were trimmed by 4 bases and 7 bases, with 20 bases remaining between them. Germline V CDR1 and CDR2: MNHEY, SMNVEV (reference sequence). This CDR3 is built from 15 residues. CDR3 bases: TGTGCCAGCAGTTCCCCGAGGGAGGGGGAGTGGGAGCAGTACTTC. Translation gives CASSSPREGEWEQYF.

Ten or more counts support this clonotype. V and J are TRBV20-1 and TRBJ1-5; D is unresolved. Trimming shortened V by 6 bases and J by 3 bases, and 18 bases separated the two germline ends. Germline V gives CDR1 DFQATT, CDR2 SNEGSKA (reference sequence). CDR3 length: 15 residues. The CDR3 region has the DNA TGCAGTGCCCCAAACGTACTAGAAGACAATCAGCCCCAGCATTTT. Its protein is CSAPNVLEDNQPQHF.

This clonotype occurred once. CDR3 amino acids: CASSLFVTSGRKETQYF. DNA of the CDR3: TGTGCCAGCAGTTTATTTGTGACTAGCGGGCGAAAAGAGACCCAGTACTTC. The chain is built from TRBV28 and TRBJ2-5; TRBD2 matches 10 bases. V lost 1 base, J lost 3 bases, and 8 bases stayed unmatched. Per the germline V gene, CDR1 is MDHEN and CDR2 is SYDVKM. The CDR3 loop spans 17 amino acids. Looking up the rest from reference TRBV28 and TRBJ2-5 gives the full variable domain: DVKVTQSSRYLVKRTGEKVFLECVQDMDHENMFWYRQDPGLGLRLIYFSYDVKMKEKGDIPEGYSVSREKKERFSLILESASTNQTSMYLCASSLFVTSGRKETQYFGPGTRLLVL.